Below, one T cell receptor (beta chain) is given with its context. In germline, CDR1 is SGHRS, CDR2 YFSETQ. The CDR3 extends over 14 amino acids. Trimming took 0 bases from V and 9 from J; bases not matched to a gene: 8. TCRdb's copy holds only in-frame clones and misses some; the assay was immunoSEQ multiplex PCR. The sample records tens of thousands of clones, about 94% being singletons. This sample is part of a study of T cell changes during pregnancy in multiple sclerosis. Sequencing was performed on peripheral blood, taken in the third trimester of pregnancy. The chain is built from TRBV5-1 and TRBJ2-5; 7 bases are a match to TRBD1. This clonotype was obtained from a female donor with multiple sclerosis, enrolled in a pregnancy study. The CDR3 coding sequence is TGCGCCAGCAGCTTGGTGGCAGGGGGACCCTCCCAGTACTTC. This gives the protein CASSLVAGGPSQYF.